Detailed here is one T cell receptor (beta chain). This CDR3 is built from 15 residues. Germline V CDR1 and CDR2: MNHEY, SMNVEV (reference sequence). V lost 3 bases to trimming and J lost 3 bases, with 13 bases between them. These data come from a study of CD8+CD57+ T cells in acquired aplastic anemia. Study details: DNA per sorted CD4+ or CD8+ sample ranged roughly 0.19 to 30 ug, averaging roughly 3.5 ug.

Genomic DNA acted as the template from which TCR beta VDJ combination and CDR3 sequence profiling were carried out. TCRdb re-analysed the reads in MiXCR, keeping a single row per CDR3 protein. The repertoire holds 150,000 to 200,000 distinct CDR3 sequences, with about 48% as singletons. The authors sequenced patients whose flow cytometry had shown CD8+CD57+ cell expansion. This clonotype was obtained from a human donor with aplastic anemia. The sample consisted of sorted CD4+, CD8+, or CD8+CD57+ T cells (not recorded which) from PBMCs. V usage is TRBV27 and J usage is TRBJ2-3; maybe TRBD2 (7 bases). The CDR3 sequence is CASSLGGGRTDTQYF. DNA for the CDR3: TGTGCCAGCAGTTTGGGGGGGGGGCGAACAGATACGCAGTATTTT.